This T cell receptor (beta chain) was retrieved from a study of blood T cell repertoires in COVID-19. Study background: Acute-phase and convalescent COVID-19 samples originated in the United States, Italy and Spain. T cells, B-cell-depleted T cells, or PBMCs provided the cDNA or gDNA that served as material.

Germline-derived CDR1 and CDR2 are SGHKS and YYEKEE (reference sequence). V lost 0 bases, J lost 5 bases, and 11 bases lay in between. The CDR3 is 14 amino acids. Original methodology: From reference gene primer amplification, estimates of nucleated cell counts were derived. Here immunoSEQ multiplex PCR was the method, and the copy in TCRdb shows in-frame clones only, minus some. V, J and clone size reflect that table, while D and trimming were determined from the DNA. The table includes about 36,000 clones, 90% detected once. This TCR was recovered from a human donor in a cohort sampled during active COVID-19. Specimen: peripheral blood. J is TRBJ2-5 and V is TRBV5-5; D might be TRBD2 (5 bases). The CDR3 DNA reads TGTGCCAGCAGCTTGGCCGGGGTCAAGGAGACCCAGTACTTC. It specifies CASSLAGVKETQYF.